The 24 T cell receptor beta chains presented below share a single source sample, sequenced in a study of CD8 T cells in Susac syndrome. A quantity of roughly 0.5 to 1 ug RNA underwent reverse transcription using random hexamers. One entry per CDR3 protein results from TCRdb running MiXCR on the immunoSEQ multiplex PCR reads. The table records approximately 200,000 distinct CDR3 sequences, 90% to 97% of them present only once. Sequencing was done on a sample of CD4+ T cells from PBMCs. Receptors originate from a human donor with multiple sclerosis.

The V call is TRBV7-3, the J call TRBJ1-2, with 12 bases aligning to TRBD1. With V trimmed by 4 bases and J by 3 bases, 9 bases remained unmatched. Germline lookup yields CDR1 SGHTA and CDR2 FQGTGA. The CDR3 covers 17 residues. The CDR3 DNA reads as TGTGCCAGCAGCTCCGGGACAGGGGGCGTCAAGTACTATGGCTACACCTTC. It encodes CASSSGTGGVKYYGYTF.

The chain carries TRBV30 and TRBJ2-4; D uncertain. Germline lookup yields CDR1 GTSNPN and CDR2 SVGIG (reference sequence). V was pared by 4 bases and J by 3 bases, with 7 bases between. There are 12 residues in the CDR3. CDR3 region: CAWKGNKNIQYF. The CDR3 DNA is TGTGCCTGGAAAGGAAACAAAAACATTCAGTACTTC.

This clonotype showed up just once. CDR3 bases: TGCAGTGCTAAACCCAGGGAGAGATGGAACACTGAAGCTTTCTTT. Its translation is CSAKPRERWNTEAFF. The rearrangement links TRBV20-1 to TRBJ1-1; D may be TRBD1 (5 bases). V was trimmed by 4 bases and J by 1 base, leaving 16 bases between them. Per the germline V gene, CDR1 is DFQATT and CDR2 is SNEGSKA (reference sequence). The CDR3 is 15 residues long.

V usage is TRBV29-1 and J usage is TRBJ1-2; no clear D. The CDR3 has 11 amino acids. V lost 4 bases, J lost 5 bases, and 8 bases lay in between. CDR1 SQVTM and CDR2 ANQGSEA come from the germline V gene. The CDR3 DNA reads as TGCAGCGTTGGGGAGGAATATGGCTACACCTTC. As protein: CSVGEEYGYTF. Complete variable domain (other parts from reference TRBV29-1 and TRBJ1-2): SAVISQKPSRDICQRGTSLTIQCQVDSQVTMMFWYRQQPGQSLTLIATANQGSEATYESGFVIDKFPISRPNLTFSTLTVSNMSPEDSSIYLCSVGEEYGYTFGSGTRLTVV.

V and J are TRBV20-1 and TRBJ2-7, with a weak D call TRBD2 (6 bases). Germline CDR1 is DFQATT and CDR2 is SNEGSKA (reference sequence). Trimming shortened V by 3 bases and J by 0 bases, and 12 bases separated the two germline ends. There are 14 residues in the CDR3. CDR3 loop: CSASRGSSSYEQYF. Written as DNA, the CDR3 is TGCAGTGCTAGTCGGGGGTCGAGCTCCTACGAGCAGTACTTC.

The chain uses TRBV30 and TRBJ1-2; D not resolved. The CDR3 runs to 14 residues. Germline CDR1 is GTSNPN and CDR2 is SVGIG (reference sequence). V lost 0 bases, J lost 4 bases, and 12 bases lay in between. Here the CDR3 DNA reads TGTGCCTGGAGTGTTGATAGATTTATCTATGGCTACACCTTC. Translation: CAWSVDRFIYGYTF.

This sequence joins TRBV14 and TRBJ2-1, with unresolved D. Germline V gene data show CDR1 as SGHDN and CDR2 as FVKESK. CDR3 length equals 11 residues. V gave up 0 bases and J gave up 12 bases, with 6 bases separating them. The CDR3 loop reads CASSQEMGQFF. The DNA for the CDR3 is TGTGCCAGCAGCCAAGAGATGGGGCAGTTCTTC.

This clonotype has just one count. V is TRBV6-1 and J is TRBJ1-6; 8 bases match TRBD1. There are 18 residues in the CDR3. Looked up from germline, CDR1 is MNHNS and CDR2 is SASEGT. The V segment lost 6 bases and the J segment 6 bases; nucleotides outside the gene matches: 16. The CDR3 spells CASRRPRGPLEINSPLHF. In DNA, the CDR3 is TGTGCCAGCAGGAGACCCAGGGGGCCCTTGGAAATTAATTCACCCCTCCACTTT.

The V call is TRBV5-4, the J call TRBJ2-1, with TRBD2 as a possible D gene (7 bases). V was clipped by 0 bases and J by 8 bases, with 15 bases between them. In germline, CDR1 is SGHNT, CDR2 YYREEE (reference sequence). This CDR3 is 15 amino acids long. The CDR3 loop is CASSLVGRGGDEQFF. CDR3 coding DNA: TGTGCCAGCAGCTTGGTAGGGAGGGGGGGAGATGAGCAGTTCTTC.

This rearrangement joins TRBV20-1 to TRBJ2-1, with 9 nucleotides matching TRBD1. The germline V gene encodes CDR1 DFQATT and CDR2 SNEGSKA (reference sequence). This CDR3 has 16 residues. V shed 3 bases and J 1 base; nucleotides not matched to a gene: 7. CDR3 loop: CSARAPGTGSYNEQFF. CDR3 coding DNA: TGCAGTGCTAGGGCTCCCGGGACAGGGTCCTACAATGAGCAGTTCTTC.

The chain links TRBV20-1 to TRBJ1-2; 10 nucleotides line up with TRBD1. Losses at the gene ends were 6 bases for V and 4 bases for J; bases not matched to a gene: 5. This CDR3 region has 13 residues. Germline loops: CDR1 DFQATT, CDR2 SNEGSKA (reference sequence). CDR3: CSASTGGFYGYTF. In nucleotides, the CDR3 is TGCAGTGCATCGACAGGGGGCTTCTATGGCTACACCTTC.

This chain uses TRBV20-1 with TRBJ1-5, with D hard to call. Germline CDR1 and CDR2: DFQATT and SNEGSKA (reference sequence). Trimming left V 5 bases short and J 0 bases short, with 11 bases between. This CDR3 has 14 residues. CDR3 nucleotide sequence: TGCAGTGCTCCCCGGTCGAATAGCAATCAGCCCCAGCATTTT. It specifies CSAPRSNSNQPQHF.

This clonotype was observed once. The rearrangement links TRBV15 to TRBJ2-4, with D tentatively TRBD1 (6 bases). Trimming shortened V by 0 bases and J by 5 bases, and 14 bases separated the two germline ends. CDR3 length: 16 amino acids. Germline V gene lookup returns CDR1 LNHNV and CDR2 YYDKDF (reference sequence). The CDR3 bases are TGTGCCACCAGCAGAGATAGATCACAGGGTCAAAACATTCAGTACTTC. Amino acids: CATSRDRSQGQNIQYF.

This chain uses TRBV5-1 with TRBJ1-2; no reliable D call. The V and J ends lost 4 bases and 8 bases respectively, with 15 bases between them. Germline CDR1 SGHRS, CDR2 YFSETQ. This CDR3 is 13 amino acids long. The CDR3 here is CASSPKTASGYTF. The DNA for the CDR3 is TGCGCCAGCAGCCCAAAAACAGCTTCGGGCTACACCTTC.

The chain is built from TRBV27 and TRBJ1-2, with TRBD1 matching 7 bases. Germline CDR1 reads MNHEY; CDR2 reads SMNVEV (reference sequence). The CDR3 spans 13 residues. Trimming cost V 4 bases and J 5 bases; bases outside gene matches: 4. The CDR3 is CASSSAGQYGYTF. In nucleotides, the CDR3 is TGTGCCAGCAGTTCAGCGGGACAGTATGGCTACACCTTC.

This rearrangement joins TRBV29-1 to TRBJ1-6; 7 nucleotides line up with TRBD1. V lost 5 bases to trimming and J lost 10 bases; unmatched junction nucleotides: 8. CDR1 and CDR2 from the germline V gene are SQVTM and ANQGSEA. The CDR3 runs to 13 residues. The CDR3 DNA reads TGCAGCGTTCAAACAGGGGAAGGATCACCCCTCCACTTT. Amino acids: CSVQTGEGSPLHF.

Written as DNA, the CDR3 is TGTGCCAGCAGAAATCTAGGGTCGGGCTCCTACAATGAGCAGTTCTTC. This gives the protein CASRNLGSGSYNEQFF. V is TRBV12-3 or TRBV12-4 and J is TRBJ2-1; no definite D call. This CDR3 is built from 16 residues. Trimming stripped 6 bases from V and 0 bases from J, with 15 bases between.

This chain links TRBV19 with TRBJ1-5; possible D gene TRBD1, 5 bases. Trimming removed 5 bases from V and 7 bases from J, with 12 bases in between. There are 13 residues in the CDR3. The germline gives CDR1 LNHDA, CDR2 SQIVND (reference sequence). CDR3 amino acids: CASSWDRTQPQHF. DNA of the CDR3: TGTGCCAGTAGTTGGGACCGAACACAGCCCCAGCATTTT.

In DNA, the CDR3 is TGTGCCAGCAGCTTGGATCAGGGGTCGGAAGAAAAACTGTTTTTT. Translated, it gives CASSLDQGSEEKLFF. This chain connects TRBV5-4 to TRBJ1-4, with a possible D match to TRBD1 (6 bases). Germline V gives CDR1 SGHNT, CDR2 YYREEE (reference sequence). V gave up 0 bases and J gave up 8 bases, with 14 bases separating them. This CDR3 has 15 amino acids.

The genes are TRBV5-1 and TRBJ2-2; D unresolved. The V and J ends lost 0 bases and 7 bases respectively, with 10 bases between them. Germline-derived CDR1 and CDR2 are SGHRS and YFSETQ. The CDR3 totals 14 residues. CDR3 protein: CASSLEGIGGELFF. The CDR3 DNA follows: TGCGCCAGCAGCTTGGAAGGGATAGGCGGGGAGCTGTTTTTT.

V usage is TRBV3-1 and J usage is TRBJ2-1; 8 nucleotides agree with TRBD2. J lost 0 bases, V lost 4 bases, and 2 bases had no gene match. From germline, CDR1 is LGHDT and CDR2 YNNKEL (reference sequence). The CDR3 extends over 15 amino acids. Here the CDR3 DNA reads TGTGCCAGCAGCCGCAGCGGGGGCTCCTACAATGAGCAGTTCTTC. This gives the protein CASSRSGGSYNEQFF.

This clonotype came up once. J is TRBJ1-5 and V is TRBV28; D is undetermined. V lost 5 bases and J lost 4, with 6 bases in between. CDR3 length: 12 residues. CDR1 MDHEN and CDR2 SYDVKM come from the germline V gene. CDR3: CASSSPNQPQHF. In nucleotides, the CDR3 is TGTGCCAGCAGTAGCCCAAATCAGCCCCAGCATTTT.

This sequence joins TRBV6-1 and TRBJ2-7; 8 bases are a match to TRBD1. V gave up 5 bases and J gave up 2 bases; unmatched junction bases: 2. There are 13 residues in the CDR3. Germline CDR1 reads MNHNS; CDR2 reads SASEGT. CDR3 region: CASSSRGPYEQYF. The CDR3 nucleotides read TGTGCCAGCAGTTCCAGGGGGCCCTACGAGCAGTACTTC.

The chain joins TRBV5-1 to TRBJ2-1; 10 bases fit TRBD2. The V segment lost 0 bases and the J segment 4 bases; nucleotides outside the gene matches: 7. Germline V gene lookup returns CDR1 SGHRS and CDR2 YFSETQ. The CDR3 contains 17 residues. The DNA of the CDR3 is TGCGCCAGCAGCTTGGCCGGGGGACTAGCGCTTTACAATGAGCAGTTCTTC. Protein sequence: CASSLAGGLALYNEQFF.